The clone carrying this T cell receptor (beta chain) was observed many times. Its antigen is not identified. Trimming removed 1 base at V and 3 bases at J, with 7 bases between. The CDR3 runs to 12 residues. Germline V gene lookup returns CDR1 SQVTM and CDR2 ANQGSEA. The data are from a study of T cells after yellow fever vaccination. Study-wide findings and caveats: Although most clonotypes did not, a small share appeared in both CD4 and CD8 compartments. Re-detected after boosting: most primary clones, more than 95% of CD4 and 88% of CD8. Though it reached lower strength, the secondary response hit its peak faster, day 5 versus 15.

The 5'RACE template-switching step produced TCR cDNA and added a universal primer site and UMIs. TCRdb independently ran MiXCR on the 5' RACE reads; one entry per CDR3 protein. The sample contains about 350,000 distinct CDR3 sequences, 8% to 9.5% of which appear only once. V and J are TRBV29-1 and TRBJ2-7; the D is unclear. This specimen was PBMCs, taken about 41 days after the first yellow fever vaccination. This receptor was taken from a man between 18 and 35 years old who received the YFV17D yellow fever vaccine. The CDR3 protein is CSVEVADYEQYF. CDR3 DNA: TGCAGCGTTGAAGTAGCCGACTACGAGCAGTACTTC.